A selection of T cell receptor beta chains follows, all from one sample in a study of control samples from healthy donors and cancer patients. Produced via immunoSEQ multiplex PCR; TCRdb's table is partial and in-frame only. The sample comprises tens of thousands of clones, approximately 85% of which are singletons, and nearly 5.5% rests with the top ten. The material sequenced was blood. The receptors derive from a man aged 35 to 55 in good health. Each CDR3 is given with its conserved first and last residue.

TRBJ2-1,14,TRBV27,CASSWDLNYNEQFF
TRBJ2-7,16,TRBV6-1,CASSEKRPIASYEQYF
TRBJ2-1,15,TRBV27,CASTVSPDWYNEQFF
TRBJ2-7,13,TRBV30,CAWKAGLTYEQYF
TRBJ2-6,15,TRBV6-5,CAIHGEESGANVLTF
TRBJ2-4,14,TRBV19,CASSIGREGNIQYF
TRBJ1-2,14,TRBV24-1,CATASGQGAGGYTF
TRBJ1-2,19,TRBV3-1/TRBV3-2,CASSRPKGSVGAGVYGYTF
TRBJ2-7,14,TRBV7-3,CASSLSPGPYEQYF
TRBJ2-2,16,TRBV19,CASSSRGAPHTGELFF
TRBJ1-3,15,TRBV29-1,CSVMKDSRSGNTIYF
TRBJ1-6,11,TRBV10-3,CASESGSPLHF
TRBJ2-7,15,TRBV12-1,CASSFWGGSKYEQYF
TRBJ1-1,13,TRBV5-1,CASKQDLNTEAFF
TRBJ1-6,14,TRBV6-4,CASRGARENSPLHF
TRBJ1-2,14,TRBV9,CASSVAGTGYGYTF
TRBJ2-7,11,TRBV29-1,CSVRTAYEQYF
TRBJ1-5,10,TRBV20-1,CSARDRPQHF
TRBJ2-1,19,TRBV9,CASSVGPSLAGGLYNEQFF
TRBJ2-7,16,TRBV4-2,CASRQDIASGSREQYF